This entry lists 21 T cell receptor beta chains sequenced from one sample in a study of blood T cell repertoires in COVID-19. Libraries were prepared by immunoSEQ multiplex PCR; TCRdb keeps only in-frame clonotypes and omits some of them. The sample lists some 170,000 clones; approximately 88% were seen once. Sequencing input: peripheral blood. The receptor set was obtained from a woman in her fifties or sixties with acute or convalescent COVID-19.

This chain joins TRBV10-2 and TRBJ2-1, with D possibly TRBD2 on 6 matching bases. The CDR3 is made up of 15 amino acids. V lost 6 bases and J 5 bases, leaving 17 bases between the germline ends. Germline loops: CDR1 WSHSY, CDR2 SAAADI. In DNA form, the CDR3 reads TGCGCCAGCAGCGGGGGTCCACTACATAACAATGAGCAGTTCTTC. This encodes CASSGGPLHNNEQFF.

This sequence joins TRBV30 and TRBJ2-7; TRBD1 matches 8 bases. J gave up 7 bases and V 2 bases, and 13 bases lay outside the gene matches. The CDR3 length is 15 residues. CDR1 and CDR2 (germline): GTSNPN, SVGIG (reference sequence). The CDR3 sequence: CAWSNLGQASVEQYF. In nucleotides, the CDR3 is TGTGCCTGGAGTAACTTGGGACAGGCCTCGGTGGAGCAGTACTTC.

The rearrangement uses TRBV5-5 and TRBJ1-1, with D uncertain. V was clipped by 4 bases and J by 5 bases, with 15 bases between them. This CDR3 has 14 residues. Germline-derived CDR1 and CDR2 are SGHKS and YYEKEE (reference sequence). The CDR3 is CASSASTGRTEAFF. CDR3 sequence (DNA): TGTGCCAGCAGCGCCTCGACCGGGAGAACTGAAGCTTTCTTT.

This clone showed up just a few times. The chain employs TRBV3-1 (or the pseudogene TRBV3-2) and TRBJ2-3, with D possibly being TRBD2 (5 bases). The CDR3 contains 12 residues. CDR1 is LGHDT, CDR2 YNNKEL, per germline (reference sequence). Trimming cost V 5 bases and J 7 bases, with 10 bases left between them. The CDR3 bases are TGTGCCAGCAGCTCTAGGAGGAATACGCAGTATTTT. As protein: CASSSRRNTQYF.

J is TRBJ2-5 and V is TRBV3-1 (or the pseudogene TRBV3-2); D not certain. The CDR3 covers 12 residues. V lost 0 bases to trimming and J lost 5 bases, with 4 bases between them. Germline V gives CDR1 LGHDT, CDR2 YNNKEL (reference sequence). As DNA, the CDR3 is TGTGCCAGCAGCCAAGATCGGGAGACCCAGTACTTC. Protein sequence: CASSQDRETQYF.

V and J are TRBV7-2 and TRBJ2-3, with 11 bases identical to TRBD1. With V trimmed by 5 bases and J by 8 bases, 6 bases remained unmatched. Germline V CDR1 and CDR2: SGHTA, FQGNSA. The CDR3 sequence is 14 residues long. DNA of the CDR3: TGTGCCAGCAGCACCCGGACAGGGGGCGGTACGCAGTATTTT. Translating gives CASSTRTGGGTQYF. Filled out from reference TRBV7-2 and TRBJ2-3, the complete variable domain reads GAGVSQSPSNKVTEKGKDVELRCDPISGHTALYWYRQSLGQGLEFLIYFQGNSAPDKSGLPSDRFSAERTGGSVSTLTIQRTQQEDSAVYLCASSTRTGGGTQYFGPGTRLTVL.

CDR3 region: CASSSGRNSPLHF. The CDR3 DNA follows: TGTGCCAGCAGTTCAGGGCGGAATTCACCCCTCCACTTT. This chain links TRBV12-3 or TRBV12-4 with TRBJ1-6; possibly TRBD1 for D (5 bases). The CDR3 runs to 13 residues. Trimming pared 4 bases from V and 7 bases from J, leaving 8 bases between.

The chain has TRBV6-5 and TRBJ2-7, with 11 bases lining up with TRBD1. Germline loops: CDR1 MNHEY, CDR2 SVGAGI. With V trimmed by 2 bases and J by 5 bases, 5 bases remained unmatched. The CDR3 extends over 15 amino acids. CDR3 DNA sequence: TGTGCCAGCAGTTACCCCGGACAGGGGGCCCACGAGCAGTACTTC. Its translation: CASSYPGQGAHEQYF.

This clone was counted a few times. This chain links TRBV7-2 with TRBJ1-5; D not certain. The CDR3 is made up of 12 amino acids. With 5 bases removed from V and 3 bases from J, the gap between germline ends came to 5 bases. Germline assignment: CDR1 SGHTA and CDR2 FQGNSA. The CDR3, as DNA: TGTGCCAGCAGCCCCCTCAATCAGCCCCAGCATTTT. Amino acid sequence: CASSPLNQPQHF.

The V gene is TRBV19, the J gene TRBJ1-5; D gene unclear. Trimming removed 6 bases from V and 2 bases from J, with 14 bases in between. Per germline, CDR1 LNHDA and CDR2 SQIVND (reference sequence). This CDR3 comprises 15 residues. The CDR3 DNA follows: TGTGCCAGTAGGACACACGGAGGAGGCAATCAGCCCCAGCATTTT. This encodes CASRTHGGGNQPQHF.

This CDR3 is CASSYTGVRPYGYTF. In nucleotides, the CDR3 is TGTGCCAGCTCCTATACAGGGGTAAGGCCCTACGGCTACACCTTC. This chain uses TRBV6-5 with TRBJ1-2; 7 positions agree with TRBD1. With V trimmed by 8 bases and J by 8 bases, 17 bases remained unmatched. CDR1 is MNHEY and CDR2 is SVGAGI in the germline V gene. The CDR3 sequence is 15 residues long.

V is TRBV7-2 and J is TRBJ2-7, with a possible D match to TRBD2 (6 bases). Per the germline V gene, CDR1 is SGHTA and CDR2 is FQGNSA. This CDR3 has 15 amino acids. The V and J ends lost 3 bases and 1 base respectively, with 13 bases between them. In DNA form, the CDR3 reads TGTGCCAGCAGCTTCGGGACTTCCCTTTCCTACGAGCAGTACTTC. It is translated as CASSFGTSLSYEQYF.

The chain recombines TRBV4-1 with TRBJ1-3, with 9 bases that match TRBD1. Germline V lookup: CDR1 MGHRA, CDR2 YSYEKL. The CDR3 runs 17 residues. Trimming at V came to 4 bases and at J to 0 bases, leaving 7 bases not matched to a gene. Here the CDR3 DNA reads TGCGCCAGCAGCCGGGACAGGGATTCGTTCTCTGGAAACACCATATATTTT. Translation: CASSRDRDSFSGNTIYF.

The chain employs TRBV19 and TRBJ2-7; 7 bases agree with TRBD1. Trimming at V came to 3 bases and at J to 3 bases, leaving 5 bases not matched to a gene. The CDR3 loop spans 14 amino acids. Germline lookup yields CDR1 LNHDA and CDR2 SQIVND (reference sequence). The CDR3 is CASSIGTGDYEQYF. The CDR3 coding sequence is TGTGCCAGTAGTATCGGTACAGGGGACTACGAGCAGTACTTC.

The chain links TRBV3-1 (or the pseudogene TRBV3-2) to TRBJ2-1; 9 bases fit TRBD2. Germline lookup yields CDR1 LGHDT and CDR2 YNNKEL (reference sequence). The V and J ends lost 7 bases and 1 base, in that order; junction bases with no gene match: 17. The CDR3 has 19 amino acids. The CDR3 loop reads CASKGPPGAGGPSYNEQFF. Written as DNA, the CDR3 is TGTGCCAGCAAAGGCCCTCCGGGTGCGGGAGGGCCTTCCTACAATGAGCAGTTCTTC.

This chain joins TRBV6-5 and TRBJ1-4; TRBD1 agrees at 9 bases. V gave up 11 bases and J gave up 7 bases; unmatched junction bases: 11. Germline values: CDR1 MNHEY, CDR2 SVGAGI. The CDR3 length is 14 residues. CDR3 region: CACNRGHVGEKLFF. CDR3 DNA: TGTGCCTGTAACAGGGGGCATGTGGGTGAAAAACTGTTTTTT.

The chain combines TRBV3-1 (or the pseudogene TRBV3-2) with TRBJ2-1, with 8 bases aligning to TRBD2. The V gene's germline CDR1 is LGHDT and CDR2 YNNKEL (reference sequence). V shed 3 bases and J 10 bases; nucleotides not matched to a gene: 8. The CDR3 is 14 amino acids. CDR3 protein: CASSQGLGEWEQFF. CDR3 bases: TGTGCCAGCAGCCAGGGACTAGGGGAATGGGAGCAGTTCTTC.

The J gene is TRBJ1-5, the V gene TRBV18; D is ambiguous. Germline CDR1 and CDR2: KGHSH and LQKENI. CDR3 size: 15 residues. V lost 3 bases and J 5 bases, leaving 14 bases between the germline ends. The CDR3 is CASSPDTSRDQPQHF. Written as DNA, the CDR3 is TGTGCCAGCTCACCCGACACTTCGAGGGATCAGCCCCAGCATTTT.

This clone occurred once. The chain links TRBV7-3 to TRBJ1-1; perhaps TRBD1 as D (5 bases). Germline assignment: CDR1 SGHTA and CDR2 FQGTGA. Trimming left V 6 bases short and J 3 bases short, with 11 bases between. CDR3 length: 13 amino acids. The CDR3 here is CASSPGFYTEAFF. The CDR3 DNA reads as TGTGCCAGCAGTCCAGGGTTTTACACTGAAGCTTTCTTT. The full variable domain, rest sourced from reference TRBV7-3 and TRBJ1-1, is GAGVSQTPSNKVTEKGKYVELRCDPISGHTALYWYRQSLGQGPEFLIYFQGTGAADDSGLPNDRFFAVRPEGSVSTLKIQRTERGDSAVYLCASSPGFYTEAFFGQGTRLTVV.

V usage is TRBV19 and J usage is TRBJ2-5; D is undetermined. V shed 5 bases and J shed 7 bases, with 11 bases lying between them. There are 12 residues in the CDR3. Germline V gene lookup returns CDR1 LNHDA and CDR2 SQIVND (reference sequence). CDR3 DNA sequence: TGTGCCAGTAGTCCCTCGTTCGGGACCCAGTACTTC. It codes for CASSPSFGTQYF.

The chain links TRBV18 to TRBJ2-7; TRBD1 aligns across 7 bases. With 2 bases clipped from V and 5 bases from J, the junction kept 12 bases outside the gene matches. The V gene's germline CDR1 is KGHSH and CDR2 LQKENI. The CDR3 extends over 16 amino acids. CDR3: CASSPSGPGGRDEQYF. The CDR3 nucleotides are TGTGCCAGCTCACCATCGGGGCCAGGGGGAAGGGACGAGCAGTACTTC.